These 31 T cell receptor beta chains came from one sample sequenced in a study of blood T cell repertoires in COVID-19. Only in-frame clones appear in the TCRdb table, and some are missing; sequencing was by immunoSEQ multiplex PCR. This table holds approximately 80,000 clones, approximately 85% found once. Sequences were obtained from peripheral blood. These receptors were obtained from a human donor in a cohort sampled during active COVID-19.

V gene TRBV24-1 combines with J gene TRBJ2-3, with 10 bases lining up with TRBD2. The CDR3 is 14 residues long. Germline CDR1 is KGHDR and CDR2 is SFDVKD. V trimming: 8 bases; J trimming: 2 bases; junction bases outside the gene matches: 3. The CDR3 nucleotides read TGTGCCACCACTAGCGGGGGCCCCACAGATACGCAGTATTTT. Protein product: CATTSGGPTDTQYF.

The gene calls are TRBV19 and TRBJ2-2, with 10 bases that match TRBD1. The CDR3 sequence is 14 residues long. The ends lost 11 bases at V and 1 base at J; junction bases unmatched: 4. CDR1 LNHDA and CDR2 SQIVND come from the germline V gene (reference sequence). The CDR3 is CAGGTGENTGELFF. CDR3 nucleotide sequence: TGTGCCGGAGGGACAGGGGAGAACACCGGGGAGCTGTTTTTT. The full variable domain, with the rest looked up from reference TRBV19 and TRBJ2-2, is DGGITQSPKYLFRKEGQNVTLSCEQNLNHDAMYWYRQDPGQGLRLIYYSQIVNDFQKGDIAEGYSVSREKKESFPLTVTSAQKNPTAFYLCAGGTGENTGELFFGEGSRLTVL.

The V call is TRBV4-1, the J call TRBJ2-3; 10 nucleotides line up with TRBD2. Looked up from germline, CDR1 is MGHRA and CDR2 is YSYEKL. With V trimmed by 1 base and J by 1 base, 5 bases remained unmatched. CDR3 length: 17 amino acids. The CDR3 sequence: CASSQVVAGGGTDTQYF. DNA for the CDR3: TGCGCCAGCAGCCAAGTAGTAGCGGGGGGCGGCACAGATACGCAGTATTTT.

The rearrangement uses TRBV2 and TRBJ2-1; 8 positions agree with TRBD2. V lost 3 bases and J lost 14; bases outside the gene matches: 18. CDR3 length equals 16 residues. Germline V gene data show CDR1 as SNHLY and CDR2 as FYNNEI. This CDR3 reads CASSDGPPGTRGNEFF. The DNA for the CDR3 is TGTGCCAGCAGTGATGGGCCTCCCGGGACTAGGGGGAATGAGTTCTTC.

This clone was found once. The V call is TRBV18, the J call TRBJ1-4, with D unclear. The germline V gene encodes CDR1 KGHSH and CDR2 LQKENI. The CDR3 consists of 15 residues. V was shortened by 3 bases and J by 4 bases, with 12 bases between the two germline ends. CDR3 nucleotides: TGTGCCAGCTCACCGGGTTCTACAGTTAATGAAAAACTGTTTTTT. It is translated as CASSPGSTVNEKLFF.

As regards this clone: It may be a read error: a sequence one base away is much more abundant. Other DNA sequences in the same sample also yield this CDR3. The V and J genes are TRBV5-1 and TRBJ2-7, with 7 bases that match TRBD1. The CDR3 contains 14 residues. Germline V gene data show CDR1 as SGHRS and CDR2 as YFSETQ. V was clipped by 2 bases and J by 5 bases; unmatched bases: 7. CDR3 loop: CASSFRQGDHEQYF. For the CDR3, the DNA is TGCGCCAGCAGCTTTAGGCAGGGGGATCACGAGCAGTACTTC.

The DNA for the CDR3 is TGTGCCAGCTCACCTAACCGGGATGAAAGTGAAAAACTGTTTTTT. Translation: CASSPNRDESEKLFF. The V call is TRBV18, the J call TRBJ1-4; D gene uncertain. This CDR3 has 15 amino acids. The germline CDR1 and CDR2 sequences are KGHSH and LQKENI. V was trimmed by 3 bases and J by 7 bases, leaving 15 bases between them.

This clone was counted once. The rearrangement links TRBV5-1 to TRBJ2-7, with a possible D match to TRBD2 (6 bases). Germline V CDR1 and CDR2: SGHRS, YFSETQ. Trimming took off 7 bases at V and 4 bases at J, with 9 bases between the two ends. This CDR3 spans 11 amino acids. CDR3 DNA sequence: TGCGCCAGCCGCGGGGAATACGAGCAGTACTTC. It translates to CASRGEYEQYF.

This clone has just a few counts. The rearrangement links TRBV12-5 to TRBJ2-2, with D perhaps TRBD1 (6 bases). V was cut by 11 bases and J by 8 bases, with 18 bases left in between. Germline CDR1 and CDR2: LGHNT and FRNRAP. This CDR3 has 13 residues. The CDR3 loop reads CAPSRQAIGELFF. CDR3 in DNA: TGTGCTCCTTCCCGACAGGCCATAGGGGAGCTGTTTTTT. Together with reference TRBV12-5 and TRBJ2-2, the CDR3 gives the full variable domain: DARVTQTPRHKVTEMGQEVTMRCQPILGHNTVFWYRQTMMQGLELLAYFRNRAPLDDSGMPKDRFSAEMPDATLATLKIQPSEPRDSAVYFCAPSRQAIGELFFGEGSRLTVL.

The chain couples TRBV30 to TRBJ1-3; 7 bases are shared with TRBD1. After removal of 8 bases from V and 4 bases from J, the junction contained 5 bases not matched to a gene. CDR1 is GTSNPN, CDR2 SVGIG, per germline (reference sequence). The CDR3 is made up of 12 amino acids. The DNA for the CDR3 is TGTGCCAGTCCGGGACAGGGAAACACCATATATTTT. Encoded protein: CASPGQGNTIYF.

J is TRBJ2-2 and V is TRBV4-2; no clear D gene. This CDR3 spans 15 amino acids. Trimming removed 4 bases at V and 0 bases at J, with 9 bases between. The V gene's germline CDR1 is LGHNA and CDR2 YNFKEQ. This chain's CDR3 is CASSLGQSNTGELFF. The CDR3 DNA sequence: TGTGCCAGCAGCCTTGGGCAGTCGAACACCGGGGAGCTGTTTTTT.

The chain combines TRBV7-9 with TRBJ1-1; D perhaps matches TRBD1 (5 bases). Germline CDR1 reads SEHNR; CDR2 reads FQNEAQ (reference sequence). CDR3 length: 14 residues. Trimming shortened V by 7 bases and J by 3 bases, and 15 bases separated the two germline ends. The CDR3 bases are TGTGCCAGCACCCTCCCGGGCAGGGACACTGAAGCTTTCTTT. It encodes CASTLPGRDTEAFF.

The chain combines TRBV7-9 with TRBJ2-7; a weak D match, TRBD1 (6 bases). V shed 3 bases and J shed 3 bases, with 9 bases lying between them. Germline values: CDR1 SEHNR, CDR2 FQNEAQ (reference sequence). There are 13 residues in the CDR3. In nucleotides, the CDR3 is TGTGCCAGCAGCTTGGGACACCTCTACGAGCAGTACTTC. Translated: CASSLGHLYEQYF. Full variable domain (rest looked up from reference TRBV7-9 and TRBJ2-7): DTGVSQNPRHKITKRGQNVTFRCDPISEHNRLYWYRQTLGQGPEFLTYFQNEAQLEKSRLLSDRFSAERPKGSFSTLEIQRTEQGDSAMYLCASSLGHLYEQYFGPGTRLTVT.

The CDR3 DNA reads as TGTGCCAGCAGCGTCGGACAGGCAAACAATGAGCAGTTCTTC. The encoded protein is CASSVGQANNEQFF. The gene calls are TRBV7-9 and TRBJ2-1, with 7 bases that match TRBD1. Germline CDR1 SEHNR, CDR2 FQNEAQ (reference sequence). The CDR3 loop spans 14 amino acids. V was clipped by 5 bases and J by 5 bases; unmatched bases: 6.

The DNA for the CDR3 is TGTGCCATCAGTGAGTTGGGGCACGATGGCTACACCTTC. Its protein product is CAISELGHDGYTF. The V call is TRBV10-3, the J call TRBJ1-2; maybe TRBD1 (5 bases). Looked up from germline, CDR1 is ENHRY and CDR2 is SYGVKD. The V end was cut by 1 base, the J end by 6 bases, with 9 bases between. The CDR3 contains 13 residues.

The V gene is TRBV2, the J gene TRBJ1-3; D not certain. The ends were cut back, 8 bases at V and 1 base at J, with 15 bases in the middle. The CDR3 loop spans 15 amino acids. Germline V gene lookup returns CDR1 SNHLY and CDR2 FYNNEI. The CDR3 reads CASGEEGGSGNTIYF. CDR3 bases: TGTGCCAGCGGGGAGGAGGGAGGGTCTGGAAACACCATATATTTT.

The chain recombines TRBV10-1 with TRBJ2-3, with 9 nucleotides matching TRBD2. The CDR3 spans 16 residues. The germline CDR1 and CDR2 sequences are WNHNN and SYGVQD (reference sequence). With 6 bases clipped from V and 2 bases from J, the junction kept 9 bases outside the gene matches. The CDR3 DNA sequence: TGCGCCAGCAGCTCGAGTAGCGGGGGCCTCACAGATACGCAGTATTTT. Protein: CASSSSSGGLTDTQYF.

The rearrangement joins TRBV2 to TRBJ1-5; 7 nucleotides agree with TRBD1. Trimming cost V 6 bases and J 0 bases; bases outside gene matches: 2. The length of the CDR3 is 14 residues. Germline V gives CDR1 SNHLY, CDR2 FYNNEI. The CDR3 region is CASSGQVSNQPQHF. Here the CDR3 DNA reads TGTGCCAGCAGCGGACAGGTTAGCAATCAGCCCCAGCATTTT.

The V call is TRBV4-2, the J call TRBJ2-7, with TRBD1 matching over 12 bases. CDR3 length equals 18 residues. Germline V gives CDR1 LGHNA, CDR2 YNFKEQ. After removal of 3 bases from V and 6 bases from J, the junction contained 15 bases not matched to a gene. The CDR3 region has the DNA TGTGCCAGCAGCCACACCACCGGGACAGGGGGCGCGAATCGCGAGCAGTACTTC. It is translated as CASSHTTGTGGANREQYF.

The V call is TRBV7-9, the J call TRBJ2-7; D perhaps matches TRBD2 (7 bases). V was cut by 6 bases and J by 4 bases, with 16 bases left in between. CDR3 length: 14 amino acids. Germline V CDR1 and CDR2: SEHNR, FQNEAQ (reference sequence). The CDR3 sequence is CASRDGGPGYEQYF. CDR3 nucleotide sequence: TGTGCCAGCAGAGACGGGGGGCCGGGATACGAGCAGTACTTC.

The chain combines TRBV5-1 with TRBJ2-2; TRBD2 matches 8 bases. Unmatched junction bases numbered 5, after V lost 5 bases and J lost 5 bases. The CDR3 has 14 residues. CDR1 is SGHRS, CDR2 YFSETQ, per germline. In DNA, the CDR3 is TGCGCCAGCAGAGCGGGGGAAGTAACCGGGGAGCTGTTTTTT. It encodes CASRAGEVTGELFF.

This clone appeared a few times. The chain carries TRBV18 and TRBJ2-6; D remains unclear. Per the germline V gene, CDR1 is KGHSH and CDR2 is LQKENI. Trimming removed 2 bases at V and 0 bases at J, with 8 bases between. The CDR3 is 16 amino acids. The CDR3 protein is CASSPLYSSGANVLTF. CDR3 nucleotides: TGTGCCAGCTCACCATTATATAGCTCTGGGGCCAACGTCCTGACTTTC.

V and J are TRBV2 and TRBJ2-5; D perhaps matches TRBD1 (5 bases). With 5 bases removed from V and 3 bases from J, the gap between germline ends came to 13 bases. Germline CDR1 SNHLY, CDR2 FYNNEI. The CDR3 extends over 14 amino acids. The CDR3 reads CASSPMKGKETQYF. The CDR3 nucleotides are TGTGCCAGCAGTCCTATGAAGGGGAAAGAGACCCAGTACTTC.

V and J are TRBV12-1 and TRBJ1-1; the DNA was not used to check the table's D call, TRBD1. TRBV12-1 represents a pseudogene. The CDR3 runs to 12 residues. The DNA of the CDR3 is TGTGCCAGCAGCCTCCTAAGACATGAAGCTTTCTTT. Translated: CASSLLRHEAFF.

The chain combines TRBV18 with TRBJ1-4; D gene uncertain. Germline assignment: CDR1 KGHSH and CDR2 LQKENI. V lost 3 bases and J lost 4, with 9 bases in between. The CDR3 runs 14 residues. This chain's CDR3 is CASSPGGSNEKLFF. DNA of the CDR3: TGTGCCAGCTCACCGGGAGGGAGTAATGAAAAACTGTTTTTT.

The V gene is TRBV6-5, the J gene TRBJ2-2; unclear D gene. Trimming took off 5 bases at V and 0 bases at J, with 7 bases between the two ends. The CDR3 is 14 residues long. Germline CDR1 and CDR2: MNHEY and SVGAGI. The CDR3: CASSPGPNTGELFF. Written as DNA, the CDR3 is TGTGCCAGCAGTCCCGGTCCGAACACCGGGGAGCTGTTTTTT.

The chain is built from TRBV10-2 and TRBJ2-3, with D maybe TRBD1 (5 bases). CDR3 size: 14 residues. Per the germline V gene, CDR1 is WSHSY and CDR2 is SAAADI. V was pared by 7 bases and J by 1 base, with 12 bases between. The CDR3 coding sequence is TGCGCCAGCAAGTTTGGGGCCGGCACAGATACGCAGTATTTT. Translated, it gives CASKFGAGTDTQYF.

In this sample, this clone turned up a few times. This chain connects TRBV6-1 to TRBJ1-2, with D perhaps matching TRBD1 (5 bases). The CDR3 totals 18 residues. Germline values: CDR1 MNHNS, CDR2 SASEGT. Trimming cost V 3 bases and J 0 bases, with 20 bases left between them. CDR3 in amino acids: CASSEPGRGPATNYGYTF. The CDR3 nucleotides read TGTGCCAGCAGTGAGCCGGGGCGGGGCCCGGCCACTAACTATGGCTACACCTTC.

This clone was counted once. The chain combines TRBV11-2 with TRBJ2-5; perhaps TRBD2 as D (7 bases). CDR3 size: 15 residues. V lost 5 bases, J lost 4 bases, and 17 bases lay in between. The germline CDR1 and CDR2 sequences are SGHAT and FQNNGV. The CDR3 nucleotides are TGTGCCAGCAGCGTTAGAGGGGGGGCCTCAGAGACCCAGTACTTC. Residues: CASSVRGGASETQYF.

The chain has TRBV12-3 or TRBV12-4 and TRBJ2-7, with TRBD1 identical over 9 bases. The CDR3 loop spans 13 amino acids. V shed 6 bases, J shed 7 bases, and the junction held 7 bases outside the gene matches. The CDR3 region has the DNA TGTGCCAGCAGGCCGACAGGGGGGAGAGAGCAGTACTTC. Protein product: CASRPTGGREQYF.

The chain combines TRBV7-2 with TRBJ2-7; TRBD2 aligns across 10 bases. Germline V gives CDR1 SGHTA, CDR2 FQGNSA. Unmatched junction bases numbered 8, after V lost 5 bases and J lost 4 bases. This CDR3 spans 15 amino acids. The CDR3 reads CASSATSGVTYEQYF. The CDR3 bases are TGTGCCAGCAGCGCCACTAGCGGGGTTACTTACGAGCAGTACTTC.